This T cell receptor (beta chain) was identified during a study of blood T cell repertoires in COVID-19. Study in general: From T cells, B-cell-depleted T cells, or PBMCs came the material, which was cDNA or gDNA.

Original processing notes: Nucleated cell number was recorded as an estimate derived from reference gene primer amplification. Profiling relied on immunoSEQ multiplex PCR, and the TCRdb table lists in-frame clones only, not all of them. Clone size and the V and J calls come from that table; the DNA yielded D and trimming. Of more than 300,000 clones in the sample, approximately 90% were seen once. J lost 4 bases, V lost 5 bases, and 2 bases had no gene match. The CDR3 is 13 amino acids. CDR1 and CDR2 (germline): MGHRA, YSYEKL. Individuals drawn from approximately 26 US areas were about 18 to 95 years old. Cohorts were assigned according to the clinical history that participants reported.

The V and J genes are TRBV4-1 and TRBJ1-5; 7 nucleotides agree with TRBD1. The TCR sequence derives from a woman younger than 30 who had recovered from COVID-19. Sequenced material: PBMCs or T cells enriched from blood (not recorded which). The CDR3 nucleotides are TGCGCCAGCAGCGAGGGGGCTAATCAGCCCCAGCATTTT. It translates to CASSEGANQPQHF.